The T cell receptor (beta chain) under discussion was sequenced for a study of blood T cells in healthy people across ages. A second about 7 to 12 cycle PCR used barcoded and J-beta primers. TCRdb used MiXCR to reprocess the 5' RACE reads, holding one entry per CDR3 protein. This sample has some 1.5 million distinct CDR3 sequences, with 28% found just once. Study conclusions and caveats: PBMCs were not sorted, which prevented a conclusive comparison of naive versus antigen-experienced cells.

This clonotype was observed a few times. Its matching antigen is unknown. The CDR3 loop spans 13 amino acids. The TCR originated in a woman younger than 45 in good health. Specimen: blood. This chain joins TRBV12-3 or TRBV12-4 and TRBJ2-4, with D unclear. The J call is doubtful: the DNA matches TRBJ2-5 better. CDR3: CASSLEMKETQYF. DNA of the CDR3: TGTGCCAGCAGCCTGGAGATGAAAGAGACCCAGTACTTC.